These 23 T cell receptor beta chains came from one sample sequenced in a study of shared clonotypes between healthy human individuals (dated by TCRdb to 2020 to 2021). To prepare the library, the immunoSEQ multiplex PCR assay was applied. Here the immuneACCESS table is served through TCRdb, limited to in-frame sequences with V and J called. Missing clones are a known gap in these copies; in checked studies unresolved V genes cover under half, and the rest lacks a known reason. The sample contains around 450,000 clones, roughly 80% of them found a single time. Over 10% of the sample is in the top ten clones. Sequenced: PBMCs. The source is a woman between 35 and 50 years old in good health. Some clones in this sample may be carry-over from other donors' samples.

The CDR3 DNA reads TGTGCCAGCAGCATACAGGGGGTACGGACTGAAGCTTTCTTT. Protein product: CASSIQGVRTEAFF. The chain recombines TRBV7-8 with TRBJ1-1, with 8 bases that match TRBD1. The V gene's germline CDR1 is SGHVS and CDR2 FQNEAQ. The CDR3 is 14 residues long. V was clipped by 5 bases and J by 5 bases; unmatched bases: 7. The full variable domain, in which reference TRBV7-8 and TRBJ1-1 provide the parts outside the CDR3, is GAGVSQSPRYKVAKRGQDVALRCDPISGHVSLFWYQQALGQGPEFLTYFQNEAQLDKSGLPSDRFFAERPEGSVSTLKIQRTQQEDSAVYLCASSIQGVRTEAFFGQGTRLTVV.

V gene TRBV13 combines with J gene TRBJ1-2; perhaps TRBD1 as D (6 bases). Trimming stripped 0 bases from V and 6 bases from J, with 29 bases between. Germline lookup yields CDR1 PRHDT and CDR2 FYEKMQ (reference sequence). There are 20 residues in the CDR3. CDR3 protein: CASSLGPPGAGESIEDGYTF. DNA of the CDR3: TGTGCCAGCAGCTTAGGCCCCCCCGGGGCAGGGGAGTCAATTGAGGATGGCTACACCTTC.

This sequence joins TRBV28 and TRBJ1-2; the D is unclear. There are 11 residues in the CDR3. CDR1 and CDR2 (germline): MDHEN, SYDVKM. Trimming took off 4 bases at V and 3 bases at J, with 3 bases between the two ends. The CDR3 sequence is CASSWDYGYTF. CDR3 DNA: TGTGCCAGCAGTTGGGACTATGGCTACACCTTC.

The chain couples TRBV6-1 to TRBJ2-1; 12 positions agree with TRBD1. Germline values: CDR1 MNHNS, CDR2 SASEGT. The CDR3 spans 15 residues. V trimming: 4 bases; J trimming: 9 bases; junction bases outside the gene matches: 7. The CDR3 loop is CASSVGQGAGGEQFF. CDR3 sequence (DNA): TGTGCCAGCAGTGTGGGACAGGGGGCGGGAGGTGAGCAGTTCTTC.

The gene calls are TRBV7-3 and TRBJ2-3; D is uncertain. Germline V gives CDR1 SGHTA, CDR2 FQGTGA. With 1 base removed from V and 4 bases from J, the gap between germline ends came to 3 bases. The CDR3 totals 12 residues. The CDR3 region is CASSLNADTQYF. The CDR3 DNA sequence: TGTGCCAGCAGCTTAAATGCAGATACGCAGTATTTT.

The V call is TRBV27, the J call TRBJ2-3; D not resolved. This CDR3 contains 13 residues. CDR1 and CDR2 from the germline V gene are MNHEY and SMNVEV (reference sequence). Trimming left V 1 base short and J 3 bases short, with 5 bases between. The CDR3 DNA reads TGTGCCAGCAGTTTATTCGGGACAGATACGCAGTATTTT. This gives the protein CASSLFGTDTQYF.

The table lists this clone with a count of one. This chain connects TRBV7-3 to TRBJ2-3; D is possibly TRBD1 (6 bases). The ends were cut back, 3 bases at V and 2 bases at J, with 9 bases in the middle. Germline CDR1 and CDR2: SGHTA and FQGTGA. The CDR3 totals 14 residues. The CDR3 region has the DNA TGTGCCAGCAGCTTTGGGGGCTTCACAGATACGCAGTATTTT. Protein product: CASSFGGFTDTQYF.

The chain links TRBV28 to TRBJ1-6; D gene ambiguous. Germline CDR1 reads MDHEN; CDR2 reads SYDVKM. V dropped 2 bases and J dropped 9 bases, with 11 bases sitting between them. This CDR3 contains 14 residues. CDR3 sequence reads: CASSLAQRISPLHF. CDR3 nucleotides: TGTGCCAGCAGTTTAGCCCAGAGGATTTCACCCCTCCACTTT.

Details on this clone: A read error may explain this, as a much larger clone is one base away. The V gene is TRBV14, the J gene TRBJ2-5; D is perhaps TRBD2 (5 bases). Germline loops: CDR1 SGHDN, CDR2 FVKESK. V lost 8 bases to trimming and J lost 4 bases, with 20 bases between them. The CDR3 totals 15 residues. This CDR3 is CASGTLGVPTETQYF. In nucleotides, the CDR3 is TGTGCCAGCGGCACCCTCGGGGTTCCCACAGAGACCCAGTACTTC.

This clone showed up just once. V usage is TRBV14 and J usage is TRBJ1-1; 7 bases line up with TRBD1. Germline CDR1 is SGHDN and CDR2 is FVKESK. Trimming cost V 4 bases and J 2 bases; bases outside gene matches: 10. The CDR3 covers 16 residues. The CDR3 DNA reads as TGTGCCAGCAGCCCCAGACAGGGAGTAGATAACACTGAAGCTTTCTTT. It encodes CASSPRQGVDNTEAFF.

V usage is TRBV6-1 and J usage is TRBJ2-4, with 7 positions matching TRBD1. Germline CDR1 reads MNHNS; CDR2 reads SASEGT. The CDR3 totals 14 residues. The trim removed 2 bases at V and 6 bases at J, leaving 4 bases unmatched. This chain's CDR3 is CASSEQGTANIQYF. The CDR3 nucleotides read TGTGCCAGCAGTGAACAGGGGACAGCAAACATTCAGTACTTC.

CDR3 amino acids: CASSLEDYKETQYF. The CDR3, as DNA: TGTGCCAGCAGCTTAGAGGACTACAAAGAGACCCAGTACTTC. The chain couples TRBV7-9 to TRBJ2-5, with D perhaps TRBD2 (6 bases). V was trimmed by 1 base and J by 3 bases, leaving 9 bases between them. There are 14 residues in the CDR3. The V gene's germline CDR1 is SEHNR and CDR2 FQNEAQ (reference sequence).

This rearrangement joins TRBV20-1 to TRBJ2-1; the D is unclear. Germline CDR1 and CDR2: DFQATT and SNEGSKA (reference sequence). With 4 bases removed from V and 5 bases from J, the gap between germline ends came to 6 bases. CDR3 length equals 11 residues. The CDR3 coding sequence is TGCAGTGCTATCGGGCACAATGAGCAGTTCTTC. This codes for CSAIGHNEQFF.

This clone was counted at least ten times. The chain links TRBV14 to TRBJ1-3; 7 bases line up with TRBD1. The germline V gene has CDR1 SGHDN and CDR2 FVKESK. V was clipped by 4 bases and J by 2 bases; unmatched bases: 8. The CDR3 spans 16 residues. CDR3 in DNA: TGTGCCAGCAGCCCGTACCCACAGGGGCCTGGAAACACCATATATTTT. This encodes CASSPYPQGPGNTIYF.

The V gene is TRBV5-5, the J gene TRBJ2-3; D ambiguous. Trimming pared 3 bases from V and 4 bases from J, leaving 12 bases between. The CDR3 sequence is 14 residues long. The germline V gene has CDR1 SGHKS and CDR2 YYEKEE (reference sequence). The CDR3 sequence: CASSSGSTPDTQYF. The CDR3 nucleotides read TGTGCCAGCAGCTCCGGGTCCACTCCAGATACGCAGTATTTT.

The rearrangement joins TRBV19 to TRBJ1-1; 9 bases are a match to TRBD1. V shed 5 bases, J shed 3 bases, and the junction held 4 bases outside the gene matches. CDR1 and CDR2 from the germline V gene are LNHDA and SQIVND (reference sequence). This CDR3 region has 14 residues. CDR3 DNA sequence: TGTGCCAGTAGTTCCGGGACAGGGCACACTGAAGCTTTCTTT. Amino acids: CASSSGTGHTEAFF.

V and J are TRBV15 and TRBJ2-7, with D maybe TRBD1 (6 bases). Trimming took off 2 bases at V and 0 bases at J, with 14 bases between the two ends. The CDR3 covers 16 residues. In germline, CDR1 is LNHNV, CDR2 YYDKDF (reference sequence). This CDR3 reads CATSRRRGPSSYEQYF. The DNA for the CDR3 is TGTGCCACCAGCAGACGCAGGGGTCCGAGCTCCTACGAGCAGTACTTC.

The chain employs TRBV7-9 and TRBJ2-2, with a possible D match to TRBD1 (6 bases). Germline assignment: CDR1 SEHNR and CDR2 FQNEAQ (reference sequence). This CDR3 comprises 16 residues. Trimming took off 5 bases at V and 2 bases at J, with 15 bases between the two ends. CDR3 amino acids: CASSLDSDLNTGELFF. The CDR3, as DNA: TGTGCCAGCAGCCTGGACAGCGACCTTAACACCGGGGAGCTGTTTTTT.

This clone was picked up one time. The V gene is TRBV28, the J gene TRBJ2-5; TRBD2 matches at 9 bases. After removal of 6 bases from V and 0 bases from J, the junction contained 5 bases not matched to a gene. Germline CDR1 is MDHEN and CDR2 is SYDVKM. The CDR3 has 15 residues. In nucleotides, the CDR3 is TGTGCCAGCAGCCAACTAGCGGGCGACCAAGAGACCCAGTACTTC. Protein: CASSQLAGDQETQYF.

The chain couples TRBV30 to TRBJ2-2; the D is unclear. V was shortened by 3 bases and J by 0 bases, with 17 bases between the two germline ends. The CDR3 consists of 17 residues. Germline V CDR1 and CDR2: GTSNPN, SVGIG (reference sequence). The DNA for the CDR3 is TGTGCCTGGAGCGCTCTACGGACGTCTACGAACACCGGGGAGCTGTTTTTT. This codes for CAWSALRTSTNTGELFF.

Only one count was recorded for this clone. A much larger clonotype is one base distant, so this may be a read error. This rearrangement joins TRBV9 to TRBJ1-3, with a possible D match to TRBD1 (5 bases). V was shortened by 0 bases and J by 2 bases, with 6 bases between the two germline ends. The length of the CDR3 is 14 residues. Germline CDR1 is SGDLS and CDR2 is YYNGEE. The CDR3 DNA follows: TGTGCCAGCAGCGTAGGGGGGACTGGAAACACCATATATTTT. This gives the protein CASSVGGTGNTIYF.

The CDR3 region is CASSLSPGQQETQYF. DNA of the CDR3: TGTGCCAGCAGCTTATCCCCAGGCCAACAAGAGACCCAGTACTTC. The chain carries TRBV5-6 and TRBJ2-5; D gene ambiguous. The CDR3 length is 15 residues. Per germline, CDR1 SGHDT and CDR2 YYEEEE. Trimming cost V 2 bases and J 2 bases, with 13 bases left between them.

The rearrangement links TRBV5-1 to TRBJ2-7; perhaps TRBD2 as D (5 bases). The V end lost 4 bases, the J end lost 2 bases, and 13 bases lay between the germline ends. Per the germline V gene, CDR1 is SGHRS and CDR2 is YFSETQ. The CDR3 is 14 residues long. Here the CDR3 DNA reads TGCGCCAGCAGCCCGACGGACTCAGCCTACGAGCAGTACTTC. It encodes CASSPTDSAYEQYF.